These 20 T cell receptor beta chains were sequenced from one sample in a study of spatial heterogeneity in lung cancer. The time point: blood at routine non-recurrence follow-up after resection. Sequencing covered unsorted whole RNA taken from tumor, nontumor lung or frozen PBMC. In TCRdb, the 5' RACE reads were re-called with MiXCR into one record per CDR3 protein. In the table there are around 110,000 distinct CDR3 sequences, 12% of which are singletons. Sequences were derived from PBMCs, sampled at follow-up. Source of these receptors: a male donor with early-stage non-small cell lung cancer.

This clonotype appeared a few times. This chain links TRBV7-6 with TRBJ2-7; no reliable D call. Germline V lookup: CDR1 SGHVS, CDR2 FNYEAQ. The CDR3 covers 14 residues. Trimming pared 0 bases from V and 0 bases from J, leaving 6 bases between. The CDR3 sequence: CASSLARVSYEQYF. The DNA of the CDR3 is TGTGCCAGCAGCTTAGCCCGCGTCTCCTACGAGCAGTACTTC.

The J gene is TRBJ2-7, the V gene TRBV14; 10 bases agree with TRBD1. The trim removed 4 bases at V and 5 bases at J, leaving 11 bases unmatched. Per germline, CDR1 SGHDN and CDR2 FVKESK. This CDR3 comprises 16 residues. The CDR3 region is CASSLHTGQGPDEQYF. The CDR3 coding sequence is TGTGCCAGCAGCCTCCATACGGGACAGGGGCCAGACGAGCAGTACTTC.

This clonotype was seen only a few times. The rearrangement joins TRBV14 to TRBJ2-7; D remains ambiguous. Trimming took off 0 bases at V and 6 bases at J, with 24 bases between the two ends. The CDR3 is made up of 18 amino acids. CDR1 and CDR2 (germline): SGHDN, FVKESK. In DNA, the CDR3 is TGTGCCAGCAGCCAAGATCTCGATCCTAGGCAAATCCTAAGCGAGCAGTACTTC. Protein: CASSQDLDPRQILSEQYF.

This clonotype has just a few counts. V gene TRBV4-1 combines with J gene TRBJ1-6; TRBD1 is a possible D gene (5 bases). Germline V gene sequence: CDR1 MGHRA, CDR2 YSYEKL. The CDR3 runs to 15 residues. Trimming shortened V by 2 bases and J by 7 bases, and 12 bases separated the two germline ends. The CDR3: CASSQRMPGNSPLHF. The CDR3 DNA follows: TGCGCCAGCAGCCAAAGGATGCCAGGGAATTCACCCCTCCACTTT.

This clonotype has just a few counts. The chain combines TRBV7-8 with TRBJ2-1; 9 positions agree with TRBD2. V trimming: 5 bases; J trimming: 2 bases; junction bases outside the gene matches: 7. There are 16 residues in the CDR3. Germline V gene data show CDR1 as SGHVS and CDR2 as FQNEAQ. The CDR3 DNA sequence: TGTGCCAGCAGCCATAAGCGGGGGGCCACCTACAATGAGCAGTTCTTC. Translation: CASSHKRGATYNEQFF.

V gene TRBV28 combines with J gene TRBJ2-1; the D is unclear. With 7 bases removed from V and 4 bases from J, the gap between germline ends came to 5 bases. This CDR3 spans 11 amino acids. The germline gives CDR1 MDHEN, CDR2 SYDVKM. CDR3 amino acids: CASNRYNEQFF. The CDR3 nucleotides read TGTGCCAGCAATAGATACAATGAGCAGTTCTTC.

V usage is TRBV4-2 and J usage is TRBJ1-5, with TRBD1 matching 7 bases. Germline trimming cut 1 base from V and 4 bases from J; bases unmatched to any gene: 4. Looked up from germline, CDR1 is LGHNA and CDR2 is YNFKEQ. The CDR3 sequence is 15 residues long. The CDR3 nucleotides read TGTGCCAGCAGCCAAGTGCACAGGGGAAATCAGCCCCAGCATTTT. Its protein product is CASSQVHRGNQPQHF.

The chain uses TRBV10-3 and TRBJ2-2; 9 bases align to TRBD1. The CDR3 length is 13 residues. CDR1 is ENHRY, CDR2 SYGVKD, per germline. V lost 11 bases, J lost 3 bases, and 4 bases stayed unmatched. CDR3 DNA: TGTGCCCTCGGGACAGGGCACACCGGGGAGCTGTTTTTT. It is translated as CALGTGHTGELFF.

This clonotype has more than one count but fewer than ten. The chain is built from TRBV15 and TRBJ2-1; no reliable D call. In germline, CDR1 is LNHNV, CDR2 YYDKDF (reference sequence). The CDR3 is 14 amino acids. Trimming shortened V by 3 bases and J by 4 bases, and 10 bases separated the two germline ends. The CDR3 DNA follows: TGTGCCACCAGCAGGGACGACCGGTACAATGAGCAGTTCTTC. Residues: CATSRDDRYNEQFF.

This clonotype was detected many times. CDR3 bases: TGTGCCAGTACGGGAAGGGGCCTGAATCAGCCCCAGCATTTT. It encodes CASTGRGLNQPQHF. The rearrangement joins TRBV19 to TRBJ1-5; D might be TRBD1 (5 bases). V gave up 7 bases and J gave up 4 bases, with 14 bases separating them. The germline CDR1 and CDR2 sequences are LNHDA and SQIVND (reference sequence). The CDR3 is 14 amino acids.

This clonotype was detected a few times. The genes are TRBV29-1 and TRBJ2-5; 7 bases line up with TRBD1. There are 15 residues in the CDR3. Losses at the gene ends were 7 bases for V and 2 bases for J; bases not matched to a gene: 13. Germline V lookup: CDR1 SQVTM, CDR2 ANQGSEA. The CDR3: CSGEYRGGIQETQYF. The CDR3 bases are TGCAGCGGAGAATACAGGGGCGGCATACAAGAGACCCAGTACTTC. Full variable domain (outside the CDR3, taken from reference TRBV29-1 and TRBJ2-5): SAVISQKPSRDICQRGTSLTIQCQVDSQVTMMFWYRQQPGQSLTLIATANQGSEATYESGFVIDKFPISRPNLTFSTLTVSNMSPEDSSIYLCSGEYRGGIQETQYFGPGTRLLVL.

This clonotype was observed at least ten times. The J gene is TRBJ2-7, the V gene TRBV6-2 or TRBV6-3; D is unresolved. The CDR3 has 12 amino acids. Germline V CDR1 and CDR2: MNHEY, SVGEGT. The V and J ends lost 6 bases and 2 bases respectively, with 8 bases between them. The CDR3 nucleotides read TGTGCCAGCAGGCCTACTACCTACGAGCAGTACTTC. This codes for CASRPTTYEQYF.

The chain employs TRBV4-3 and TRBJ2-3; the D is unclear. V was pared by 0 bases and J by 0 bases, with 4 bases between. Germline CDR1 and CDR2: LGHNA and YSLEER. The CDR3 is made up of 14 amino acids. The CDR3 reads CASSQDASTDTQYF. The CDR3 nucleotides are TGCGCCAGCAGCCAAGATGCCAGCACAGATACGCAGTATTTT.

This clonotype was detected ten times or more. This sequence joins TRBV30 and TRBJ1-1, with D uncertain. The V and J ends lost 4 bases and 4 bases respectively, with 19 bases between them. CDR1 is GTSNPN and CDR2 is SVGIG in the germline V gene (reference sequence). The CDR3 totals 15 residues. This CDR3 is CAWNGGGEGTTEAFF. CDR3 DNA sequence: TGTGCCTGGAATGGTGGCGGGGAAGGTACCACTGAAGCTTTCTTT. The full variable domain, with the rest looked up from reference TRBV30 and TRBJ1-1, is SQTIHQWPATLVQPVGSPLSLECTVEGTSNPNLYWYRQAAGRGLQLLFYSVGIGQISSEVPQNLSASRPQDRQFILSSKKLLLSDSGFYLCAWNGGGEGTTEAFFGQGTRLTVV.

The chain combines TRBV7-2 with TRBJ1-5, with D possibly being TRBD1 (6 bases). Germline V gene sequence: CDR1 SGHTA, CDR2 FQGNSA. V lost 5 bases, J lost 0 bases, and 11 bases lay in between. This CDR3 contains 15 residues. The CDR3 loop is CASSNRVISNQPQHF. The CDR3 DNA sequence: TGTGCCAGCAGCAACAGGGTTATTAGCAATCAGCCCCAGCATTTT.

This clonotype was counted at least ten times. The chain carries TRBV28 and TRBJ2-3, with 9 bases fitting TRBD2. Germline V lookup: CDR1 MDHEN, CDR2 SYDVKM. CDR3 length: 19 residues. V dropped 6 bases and J dropped 4; count of bases not matched to a gene: 20. CDR3 nucleotide sequence: TGTGCCAGCAGCCCGCGGCGGGCCGCGCGGGGGGGCCGATCAGATACGCAGTATTTT. Its protein is CASSPRRAARGGRSDTQYF.

This clonotype was counted at least ten times. The chain carries TRBV27 and TRBJ1-5; D is undetermined. V shed 2 bases and J shed 6 bases, with 8 bases lying between them. The CDR3 consists of 13 residues. The germline gives CDR1 MNHEY, CDR2 SMNVEV (reference sequence). CDR3 sequence: CASSLERAQPQHF. CDR3 coding DNA: TGTGCCAGCAGTTTAGAGAGAGCTCAGCCCCAGCATTTT.

The chain has TRBV6-2 or TRBV6-3 and TRBJ2-1, with D possibly called TRBD1 or TRBD2 (5 bases each). V was trimmed by 1 base and J by 9 bases, leaving 10 bases between them. Germline CDR1 and CDR2: MNHEY and SVGEGT. The CDR3 extends over 13 amino acids. This chain's CDR3 is CASSYLPGREQFF. The CDR3 DNA reads TGTGCCAGCAGTTACTTGCCGGGACGTGAGCAGTTCTTC.

V and J are TRBV7-2 and TRBJ1-4; a weak D match, TRBD1 (5 bases). V lost 7 bases to trimming and J lost 0 bases, with 15 bases between them. Germline assignment: CDR1 SGHTA and CDR2 FQGNSA. The CDR3 runs 16 residues. CDR3 nucleotides: TGTGCCAGCACTCAAAGGCGGGGGGCAACTAATGAAAAACTGTTTTTT. This gives the protein CASTQRRGATNEKLFF.

This chain links TRBV5-1 with TRBJ1-1, with D unclear. The CDR3 consists of 15 residues. Trimming cost V 0 bases and J 0 bases, with 9 bases left between them. Per the germline V gene, CDR1 is SGHRS and CDR2 is YFSETQ. CDR3 coding DNA: TGCGCCAGCAGCTTGGCCTCGTACGTGAACACTGAAGCTTTCTTT. Translated: CASSLASYVNTEAFF.